This entry lists 30 T cell receptor beta chains sequenced from one sample in a study of cytomegalovirus exposure and HLA in healthy donors (dated by TCRdb to the late 2010s). The library was made by the immunoSEQ multiplex PCR assay. As stored in TCRdb, this immuneACCESS dataset retains in-frame rearrangements with V and J assigned. A fraction of the clones does not appear; measured against another copy, unresolved V genes explain less than half of the discrepancy, and the remainder lacks a known reason. The sample table lists some 49,000 clones, 85% to 95% of them with a count of one. The top ten constitute 7.8% of the sample. Material: PBMCs. These receptors all come from a woman aged 18 to 35 in good health and CMV-seropositive.

The chain recombines TRBV5-1 with TRBJ2-3; 7 bases agree with TRBD2. Germline assignment: CDR1 SGHRS and CDR2 YFSETQ. CDR3 size: 15 residues. V lost 0 bases, J lost 2 bases, and 3 bases stayed unmatched. The CDR3, as DNA: TGCGCCAGCAGCTTGGACGGGAGGCCCACAGATACGCAGTATTTT. Translation: CASSLDGRPTDTQYF.

This sequence joins TRBV7-3 and TRBJ2-2; 8 bases match TRBD2. The ends lost 5 bases at V and 2 bases at J; junction bases unmatched: 4. The germline CDR1 and CDR2 sequences are SGHTA and FQGTGA. The CDR3 sequence is 15 residues long. Written as DNA, the CDR3 is TGTGCCAGCAGCAAGGCGGGAGGCAACACCGGGGAGCTGTTTTTT. Protein: CASSKAGGNTGELFF.

The V call is TRBV4-2, the J call TRBJ2-7; 9 bases are a match to TRBD1. This CDR3 is 16 amino acids long. Germline loops: CDR1 LGHNA, CDR2 YNFKEQ. Losses at the gene ends were 5 bases for V and 5 bases for J; bases not matched to a gene: 13. The CDR3 is CASSVQPGQGSDEQYF. DNA of the CDR3: TGTGCCAGCAGCGTCCAACCGGGACAGGGTTCCGACGAGCAGTACTTC.

The rearrangement links TRBV2 to TRBJ1-3; no clear D. V was clipped by 1 base and J by 1 base, with 5 bases between them. This CDR3 contains 14 residues. Looked up from germline, CDR1 is SNHLY and CDR2 is FYNNEI. The CDR3 bases are TGTGCCAGCAGTGAAGGGACTTCTGGAAACACCATATATTTT. It is translated as CASSEGTSGNTIYF.

This chain uses TRBV5-1 with TRBJ2-5, with TRBD2 identical over 7 bases. The CDR3 totals 15 residues. Germline V gene sequence: CDR1 SGHRS, CDR2 YFSETQ. With V trimmed by 5 bases and J by 2 bases, 9 bases remained unmatched. This CDR3 is CASSHGLDRQETQYF. CDR3 bases: TGCGCCAGCAGTCACGGACTAGATCGTCAAGAGACCCAGTACTTC.

V and J are TRBV18 and TRBJ1-3; D unclear. Per the germline V gene, CDR1 is KGHSH and CDR2 is LQKENI. The V and J ends lost 6 bases and 1 base respectively, with 10 bases between them. The CDR3 is 14 residues long. CDR3 nucleotides: TGTGCCAGCTCGCCCGGGAGATCTGGAAACACCATATATTTT. It codes for CASSPGRSGNTIYF.

V usage is TRBV28 and J usage is TRBJ1-2, with TRBD1 identical over 11 bases. The V gene's germline CDR1 is MDHEN and CDR2 SYDVKM. The CDR3 sequence is 17 residues long. V gave up 6 bases and J gave up 1 base; unmatched junction bases: 10. CDR3 sequence reads: CASRVMGTGGNNYGYTF. In nucleotides, the CDR3 is TGTGCCAGCAGGGTAATGGGGACAGGGGGAAATAACTATGGCTACACCTTC.

This clone was picked up one time. The J gene is TRBJ1-2, the V gene TRBV11-3; no reliable D call. The CDR3 is 12 residues long. The germline V gene has CDR1 SGHNT and CDR2 YENEEA. Trimming left V 5 bases short and J 8 bases short, with 12 bases between. As DNA, the CDR3 is TGTGCCAGCAGCCACCCAATACGGGGCTACACCTTC. Protein: CASSHPIRGYTF.

This clone is a singleton in its sample. V is TRBV7-3 and J is TRBJ2-5; 7 bases map to TRBD2. Germline CDR1 and CDR2: SGHTA and FQGTGA. Trimming removed 5 bases from V and 1 base from J; junction bases left unmatched: 4. The CDR3 has 14 amino acids. The CDR3 loop is CASSISSGQETQYF. The CDR3 DNA follows: TGTGCCAGCAGCATCTCTAGCGGCCAAGAGACCCAGTACTTC.

This chain joins TRBV19 and TRBJ1-5, with a weak D call TRBD1 (5 bases). Trimming shortened V by 2 bases and J by 2 bases, and 10 bases separated the two germline ends. This CDR3 contains 15 residues. In germline, CDR1 is LNHDA, CDR2 SQIVND (reference sequence). The CDR3: CASSITRAGNQPQHF. CDR3 sequence (DNA): TGTGCCAGTAGTATAACCAGGGCAGGCAATCAGCCCCAGCATTTT.

This clone has only one observation. V usage is TRBV10-3 and J usage is TRBJ2-5, with TRBD2 matching over 9 bases. V gave up 4 bases and J gave up 4 bases; unmatched junction bases: 10. From germline, CDR1 is ENHRY and CDR2 SYGVKD. There are 16 residues in the CDR3. CDR3 DNA: TGTGCCATCAGTGGACGAATGGGACTAGCAGTAGAGACCCAGTACTTC. Its translation is CAISGRMGLAVETQYF.

The rearrangement joins TRBV10-2 to TRBJ2-1, with 9 nucleotides matching TRBD2. With 6 bases clipped from V and 7 bases from J, the junction kept 13 bases outside the gene matches. The CDR3 extends over 16 amino acids. CDR1 is WSHSY and CDR2 is SAAADI in the germline V gene. CDR3 DNA: TGCGCCAGCAGCACCGTTGGGACTAGCAAGAGGAATGAGCAGTTCTTC. Encoded protein: CASSTVGTSKRNEQFF.

The chain couples TRBV7-9 to TRBJ2-1; D perhaps matches TRBD1 (5 bases). The germline V and J ends were trimmed by 1 base and 0 bases, with 7 bases remaining between them. CDR1 is SEHNR, CDR2 FQNEAQ, per germline (reference sequence). There are 15 residues in the CDR3. DNA of the CDR3: TGTGCCAGCAGCTTAGGTAGGGGCTCCTACAATGAGCAGTTCTTC. Protein product: CASSLGRGSYNEQFF.

The chain combines TRBV4-3 with TRBJ1-1; the match to TRBD1 covers 8 bases. Germline loops: CDR1 LGHNA, CDR2 YSLEER. The CDR3 is made up of 17 amino acids. J lost 4 bases, V lost 0 bases, and 10 bases had no gene match. CDR3 nucleotides: TGCGCCAGCAGCCAAGATTGGGGGGACAGGACGATCACTGAAGCTTTCTTT. This codes for CASSQDWGDRTITEAFF.

The chain has TRBV19 and TRBJ2-6; a weak D match, TRBD2 (5 bases). V was pared by 7 bases and J by 0 bases, with 10 bases between. CDR1 is LNHDA, CDR2 SQIVND, per germline (reference sequence). The CDR3 runs 15 residues. This CDR3 reads CASMRAGSGANVLTF. CDR3 coding DNA: TGTGCCAGTATGAGGGCAGGCTCTGGGGCCAACGTCCTGACTTTC.

This sequence joins TRBV7-6 and TRBJ2-2; D is possibly TRBD1 (5 bases). The V end lost 3 bases, the J end lost 0 bases, and 8 bases lay between the germline ends. CDR1 is SGHVS, CDR2 FNYEAQ, per germline. The CDR3 contains 15 residues. The chain's CDR3 is CASSLDMANTGELFF. The CDR3 DNA follows: TGTGCCAGCAGCTTGGACATGGCGAACACCGGGGAGCTGTTTTTT. The variable domain in full, with the rest retrieved from reference TRBV7-6 and TRBJ2-2, is GAGVSQSPRYKVTKRGQDVALRCDPISGHVSLYWYRQALGQGPEFLTYFNYEAQQDKSGLPNDRFSAERPEGSISTLTIQRTEQRDSAMYRCASSLDMANTGELFFGEGSRLTVL.

This clone was seen just once. The V call is TRBV7-8, the J call TRBJ1-2; D gene unclear. CDR3 length: 14 amino acids. The V end was cut by 2 bases, the J end by 3 bases, with 10 bases between. Germline-derived CDR1 and CDR2 are SGHVS and FQNEAQ. For the CDR3, the DNA is TGTGCCAGCAGCTTATTGGGAGGGCACTATGGCTACACCTTC. Encoded protein: CASSLLGGHYGYTF.

This chain uses TRBV7-9 with TRBJ1-4; possibly TRBD1 for D (5 bases). Looked up from germline, CDR1 is SEHNR and CDR2 is FQNEAQ (reference sequence). The CDR3 is 15 residues long. V lost 6 bases, J lost 6 bases, and 17 bases lay in between. The CDR3 sequence is CASSPLSGRDEKLFF. The CDR3 bases are TGTGCCAGCAGTCCCCTCTCAGGGCGAGATGAAAAACTGTTTTTT.

The genes are TRBV27 and TRBJ2-1, with D perhaps matching TRBD1 (5 bases). The CDR3 has 13 residues. Trimming stripped 2 bases from V and 7 bases from J, with 9 bases between. Germline V gives CDR1 MNHEY, CDR2 SMNVEV (reference sequence). This CDR3 reads CASSLTSGNEQFF. The CDR3 region has the DNA TGTGCCAGCAGTTTAACTTCAGGGAATGAGCAGTTCTTC.

V is TRBV9 and J is TRBJ2-2, with 7 bases that match TRBD2. Germline loops: CDR1 SGDLS, CDR2 YYNGEE. The CDR3 is 18 amino acids. Trimming cost V 4 bases and J 0 bases; bases outside gene matches: 12. As DNA, the CDR3 is TGTGCCAGCAGCCCTCGGGGAACTAGCGTCACGAACACCGGGGAGCTGTTTTTT. This translates into CASSPRGTSVTNTGELFF.

The rearrangement joins TRBV11-2 to TRBJ2-2; unclear D gene. Deletions cut 0 bases from V and 7 bases from J, with 6 bases between. Germline lookup yields CDR1 SGHAT and CDR2 FQNNGV. The CDR3 sequence is 13 residues long. This chain's CDR3 is CASSLEGIGELFF. CDR3 DNA: TGTGCCAGCAGCTTAGAGGGCATCGGGGAGCTGTTTTTT.

The chain is built from TRBV28 and TRBJ2-1, with D hard to call. The V and J ends lost 7 bases and 6 bases respectively, with 16 bases between them. The CDR3 is made up of 14 amino acids. Germline values: CDR1 MDHEN, CDR2 SYDVKM. The CDR3 protein is CASKPPIGVNEQFF. CDR3 coding DNA: TGTGCCAGCAAACCCCCGATAGGAGTCAATGAGCAGTTCTTC.

The gene calls are TRBV30 and TRBJ2-5; maybe TRBD2 (6 bases). The CDR3 runs 13 residues. V was trimmed by 0 bases and J by 5 bases, leaving 10 bases between them. From germline, CDR1 is GTSNPN and CDR2 SVGIG (reference sequence). The CDR3: CAWSVGAGETQYF. The DNA of the CDR3 is TGTGCCTGGAGTGTAGGGGCGGGGGAGACCCAGTACTTC.

The rearrangement uses TRBV19 and TRBJ1-6, with 7 bases lining up with TRBD1. Trimming at V came to 6 bases and at J to 4 bases, leaving 6 bases not matched to a gene. Germline V gene data show CDR1 as LNHDA and CDR2 as SQIVND (reference sequence). The CDR3 is made up of 15 amino acids. The CDR3 region is CASRTGTDYNSPLHF. The CDR3, as DNA: TGTGCCAGTAGAACCGGGACAGATTATAATTCACCCCTCCACTTT.

The CDR3 region has the DNA TGCAGCGTATGGGCAGGGGCTTCCTACGAGCAGTACTTC. Translated, it gives CSVWAGASYEQYF. The chain carries TRBV29-1 and TRBJ2-7, with TRBD1 as a possible D gene (6 bases). Germline V gene data show CDR1 as SQVTM and CDR2 as ANQGSEA. The CDR3 is 13 amino acids. Between the trimmed V and J ends, which lost 6 bases and 1 base, there was a span of 13 bases.

This chain links TRBV7-2 with TRBJ1-5; unclear D gene. The germline CDR1 and CDR2 sequences are SGHTA and FQGNSA. This CDR3 has 13 residues. V lost 1 base, J lost 6 bases, and 7 bases lay in between. This chain's CDR3 is CASSLGPGQPQHF. For the CDR3, the DNA is TGTGCCAGCAGCTTAGGGCCTGGTCAGCCCCAGCATTTT. Filled out from reference TRBV7-2 and TRBJ1-5, the complete variable domain reads GAGVSQSPSNKVTEKGKDVELRCDPISGHTALYWYRQSLGQGLEFLIYFQGNSAPDKSGLPSDRFSAERTGGSVSTLTIQRTQQEDSAVYLCASSLGPGQPQHFGDGTRLSIL.

The V and J genes are TRBV20-1 and TRBJ2-7, with D hard to call. The CDR3 is 10 residues long. With 3 bases removed from V and 9 bases from J, the gap between germline ends came to 9 bases. CDR1 and CDR2 from the germline V gene are DFQATT and SNEGSKA (reference sequence). CDR3 in amino acids: CSASYEVQYF. The CDR3 coding sequence is TGCAGTGCTAGTTATGAGGTGCAGTACTTC.

The DNA of the CDR3 is TGTGCCAGCAGTCCTACGTTACCCGGGGCCAACGTCCTGACTTTC. It is translated as CASSPTLPGANVLTF. V and J are TRBV27 and TRBJ2-6; D unresolved. The CDR3 extends over 15 amino acids. Trimming pared 5 bases from V and 4 bases from J, leaving 12 bases between. CDR1 and CDR2 (germline): MNHEY, SMNVEV (reference sequence).

The chain is built from TRBV5-1 and TRBJ2-3; D is ambiguous. Per the germline V gene, CDR1 is SGHRS and CDR2 is YFSETQ. V gave up 4 bases and J gave up 0 bases, with 9 bases separating them. The CDR3 length is 14 residues. The CDR3 here is CASSESLSTDTQYF. DNA for the CDR3: TGCGCCAGCAGCGAAAGCCTTAGCACAGATACGCAGTATTTT.

This clone was seen once. This chain links TRBV9 with TRBJ1-6, with 7 bases fitting TRBD1. CDR1 and CDR2 from the germline V gene are SGDLS and YYNGEE. V was pared by 0 bases and J by 5 bases, with 5 bases of the junction left unmatched. This CDR3 contains 16 residues. CDR3 coding DNA: TGTGCCAGCAGCGTAGGGGACAGACTAAATAATTCACCCCTCCACTTT. Amino acid sequence: CASSVGDRLNNSPLHF.